Listed here are 28 T cell receptor beta chains from one sample, sequenced in a study of T cell responses to AZD1222 COVID-19 vaccine. Sequencing was performed with immunoSEQ multiplex PCR; in TCRdb, only in-frame clones are kept and a portion is missing. Among some 180,000 clones listed, approximately 91% were seen once. The sample in question was peripheral blood, obtained 28 days after the second AZD1222 dose. These receptors were obtained from an adult who received the AZD1222 COVID-19 vaccine.

J is TRBJ1-1 and V is TRBV11-2, with D perhaps TRBD1 (6 bases). CDR3 length: 18 residues. Germline CDR1 SGHAT, CDR2 FQNNGV. V was cut by 5 bases and J by 4 bases, with 26 bases left in between. CDR3 in amino acids: CASSPTITTGGTGTEAFF. The DNA of the CDR3 is TGTGCCAGCAGCCCCACCATAACGACAGGTGGGACTGGCACTGAAGCTTTCTTT.

The chain recombines TRBV4-1 with TRBJ1-2; a possible D gene is TRBD1 (6 bases). The CDR3 is 18 amino acids. CDR1 is MGHRA and CDR2 is YSYEKL in the germline V gene. V was trimmed by 4 bases and J by 0 bases, leaving 21 bases between them. The CDR3 loop reads CASSPLLDRSRPNYGYTF. The CDR3 DNA follows: TGCGCCAGCAGCCCCCTCCTCGACAGGAGTCGCCCTAACTATGGCTACACCTTC.

V gene TRBV4-2 combines with J gene TRBJ1-2, with 8 nucleotides matching TRBD1. Looked up from germline, CDR1 is LGHNA and CDR2 is YNFKEQ. This CDR3 contains 17 residues. V gave up 2 bases and J gave up 5 bases; unmatched junction bases: 13. CDR3: CASSQSDRDRSSYGYTF. Written as DNA, the CDR3 is TGTGCCAGCAGCCAATCAGACCGGGACAGGAGTTCGTATGGCTACACCTTC.

The chain couples TRBV6-5 to TRBJ2-2; D may be TRBD1 (7 bases). The CDR3 contains 15 residues. Trimming took off 5 bases at V and 5 bases at J, with 15 bases between the two ends. Germline-derived CDR1 and CDR2 are MNHEY and SVGAGI. The CDR3 DNA is TGTGCCAGCAGTCAGACAGGGACTCGGACCGGGGAGCTGTTTTTT. Protein sequence: CASSQTGTRTGELFF.

This chain uses TRBV15 with TRBJ1-5, with a tentative D call TRBD1 (5 bases). Germline CDR1 and CDR2: LNHNV and YYDKDF (reference sequence). Trimming removed 4 bases at V and 4 bases at J, with 11 bases between. This CDR3 contains 14 residues. The CDR3 DNA reads TGTGCCACCAGCATCAGGGCCTCGAATCAGCCCCAGCATTTT. This gives the protein CATSIRASNQPQHF.

V usage is TRBV24-1 and J usage is TRBJ2-5; D unclear. Germline loops: CDR1 KGHDR, CDR2 SFDVKD. Trimming pared 5 bases from V and 4 bases from J, leaving 10 bases between. The CDR3 extends over 13 amino acids. The CDR3 here is CATSGRAGETQYF. DNA for the CDR3: TGTGCCACCAGTGGAAGGGCCGGAGAGACCCAGTACTTC.

This chain links TRBV9 with TRBJ1-1; D unclear. The CDR3 sequence is 14 residues long. The V end was cut by 1 base, the J end by 4 bases, with 11 bases between. Germline-derived CDR1 and CDR2 are SGDLS and YYNGEE. CDR3 in amino acids: CASSVKTIFTEAFF. The CDR3 nucleotides read TGTGCCAGCAGCGTAAAAACGATTTTCACTGAAGCTTTCTTT.

The V gene is TRBV2, the J gene TRBJ1-2; tentatively, D is TRBD1 (6 bases). Per germline, CDR1 SNHLY and CDR2 FYNNEI. CDR3 length: 15 amino acids. The V end lost 1 base, the J end lost 2 bases, and 11 bases lay between the germline ends. The CDR3 region is CASSEGRGGNYGYTF. In nucleotides, the CDR3 is TGTGCCAGCAGTGAAGGGAGAGGGGGGAACTATGGCTACACCTTC.

The chain combines TRBV2 with TRBJ1-5; D not resolved. This CDR3 is built from 15 residues. V lost 4 bases and J 0 bases, leaving 10 bases between the germline ends. The germline V gene encodes CDR1 SNHLY and CDR2 FYNNEI. The CDR3 loop is CASSVSRDSNQPQHF. CDR3 bases: TGTGCCAGCAGTGTATCCAGAGATAGCAATCAGCCCCAGCATTTT.

The chain has TRBV5-6 and TRBJ1-2; D is ambiguous. V was trimmed by 0 bases and J by 4 bases, leaving 10 bases between them. The V gene's germline CDR1 is SGHDT and CDR2 YYEEEE. The CDR3 has 14 residues. The CDR3: CASSLGASFYGYTF. The CDR3 DNA reads TGTGCCAGCAGCTTGGGAGCATCTTTCTATGGCTACACCTTC.

This chain uses TRBV5-6 with TRBJ1-5; TRBD1 matches at 7 bases. Germline-derived CDR1 and CDR2 are SGHDT and YYEEEE. The CDR3 length is 14 residues. V shed 2 bases, J shed 9 bases, and the junction held 8 bases outside the gene matches. The CDR3 loop is CASSLRGPRGPQHF. Here the CDR3 DNA reads TGTGCCAGCAGCTTAAGGGGGCCTCGCGGGCCCCAGCATTTT.

This chain links TRBV27 with TRBJ2-1; 8 bases are a match to TRBD2. The CDR3 spans 15 residues. V was pared by 8 bases and J by 6 bases, with 12 bases of the junction left unmatched. Germline CDR1 reads MNHEY; CDR2 reads SMNVEV (reference sequence). The DNA for the CDR3 is TGTGCCAGCTCACGGACCGGGACTAGGATCAATGAGCAGTTCTTC. This encodes CASSRTGTRINEQFF.

The V gene is TRBV19, the J gene TRBJ1-2, with D unresolved. The length of the CDR3 is 13 residues. Trimming removed 6 bases from V and 4 bases from J, with 12 bases in between. Germline lookup yields CDR1 LNHDA and CDR2 SQIVND (reference sequence). CDR3 protein: CASREPAGYGYTF. The CDR3 DNA reads TGTGCCAGTAGAGAGCCGGCGGGCTATGGCTACACCTTC.

V is TRBV7-2 and J is TRBJ1-5, with D hard to call. CDR3 length equals 19 residues. V shed 3 bases and J shed 0 bases, with 21 bases lying between them. Germline CDR1 SGHTA, CDR2 FQGNSA. The DNA of the CDR3 is TGTGCCAGCAGCTTTTTGGTTTCGGGGTTATCGTATAGCAATCAGCCCCAGCATTTT. This encodes CASSFLVSGLSYSNQPQHF.

The chain has TRBV18 and TRBJ1-1; D is perhaps TRBD1 (6 bases). Germline lookup yields CDR1 KGHSH and CDR2 LQKENI. With 6 bases removed from V and 4 bases from J, the gap between germline ends came to 9 bases. This CDR3 has 12 residues. In nucleotides, the CDR3 is TGTGCCAGCTCCGTACAGGGCACTGAAGCTTTCTTT. Translation: CASSVQGTEAFF. Complete variable domain (other parts from reference TRBV18 and TRBJ1-1): NAGVMQNPRHLVRRRGQEARLRCSPMKGHSHVYWYRQLPEEGLKFMVYLQKENIIDESGMPKERFSAEFPKEGPSILRIQQVVRGDSAAYFCASSVQGTEAFFGQGTRLTVV.

The chain carries TRBV2 and TRBJ1-5; D ambiguous. V dropped 2 bases and J dropped 0 bases, with 2 bases sitting between them. CDR1 and CDR2 (germline): SNHLY, FYNNEI. The CDR3 is made up of 13 amino acids. The CDR3 sequence: CASSEFSNQPQHF. Written as DNA, the CDR3 is TGTGCCAGCAGTGAATTTAGCAATCAGCCCCAGCATTTT.

V is TRBV29-1 and J is TRBJ2-5; 9 positions agree with TRBD1. Germline CDR1 reads SQVTM; CDR2 reads ANQGSEA. The CDR3 runs 14 residues. J lost 7 bases, V lost 4 bases, and 10 bases had no gene match. The CDR3 DNA reads as TGCAGCGTTGGCTCAACAGGGGGCAGGGGGACCCAGTACTTC. This codes for CSVGSTGGRGTQYF.

The chain joins TRBV2 to TRBJ1-5, with D possibly TRBD1 on 6 matching bases. This CDR3 is 15 amino acids long. CDR1 is SNHLY and CDR2 is FYNNEI in the germline V gene. V shed 6 bases and J shed 2 bases, with 14 bases lying between them. The CDR3 DNA follows: TGTGCCAGCAGGGCAGGGGTTCAGGGCAATCAGCCCCAGCATTTT. Translating it yields CASRAGVQGNQPQHF.

The chain uses TRBV14 and TRBJ1-2, with D unresolved. The length of the CDR3 is 14 residues. The V gene lost 5 bases and the J gene lost 3 bases, with 13 bases spanning the gap. Per germline, CDR1 SGHDN and CDR2 FVKESK. The CDR3 is CASSGRTEYYGYTF. CDR3 bases: TGTGCCAGCAGCGGCCGGACGGAGTACTATGGCTACACCTTC.

J is TRBJ2-1 and V is TRBV4-1, with 9 positions matching TRBD2. Germline V CDR1 and CDR2: MGHRA, YSYEKL. Trimming removed 2 bases from V and 5 bases from J; junction bases left unmatched: 4. The CDR3 covers 15 residues. CDR3 nucleotide sequence: TGCGCCAGCAGCCAATTAGCGGGAGTAAACAATGAGCAGTTCTTC. Residues: CASSQLAGVNNEQFF.

In its sample, this clone was seen once. This rearrangement joins TRBV18 to TRBJ2-2, with D maybe TRBD1 (5 bases). CDR1 and CDR2 from the germline V gene are KGHSH and LQKENI. Between the trimmed V and J ends, which lost 10 bases and 6 bases, there was a span of 15 bases. CDR3 length equals 13 residues. CDR3 in amino acids: CATQDTLSGELFF. CDR3 nucleotides: TGTGCCACCCAGGACACTTTATCCGGGGAGCTGTTTTTT.

The table lists this clone with a count of one. V is TRBV19 and J is TRBJ1-5; TRBD1 matches 9 bases. J gave up 7 bases and V 5 bases, and 6 bases lay outside the gene matches. The CDR3 extends over 14 amino acids. Per the germline V gene, CDR1 is LNHDA and CDR2 is SQIVND (reference sequence). As DNA, the CDR3 is TGTGCCAGTAGTCGGGGACAGGGAGAACAGCCCCAGCATTTT. Its translation is CASSRGQGEQPQHF.

The rearrangement links TRBV4-2 to TRBJ2-5, with TRBD2 matching 9 bases. In germline, CDR1 is LGHNA, CDR2 YNFKEQ. CDR3 length equals 17 residues. V shed 0 bases and J 6 bases; nucleotides not matched to a gene: 11. In DNA form, the CDR3 reads TGTGCCAGCAGCCAAGATAGGCGAGCGGGGGGCCCGCAGACCCAGTACTTC. This encodes CASSQDRRAGGPQTQYF.

The chain recombines TRBV7-9 with TRBJ2-3; 9 bases align to TRBD2. Losses at the gene ends were 5 bases for V and 1 base for J; bases not matched to a gene: 4. CDR3 length: 15 residues. The V gene's germline CDR1 is SEHNR and CDR2 FQNEAQ (reference sequence). The CDR3 DNA is TGTGCCAGCAGCATTAGCGGGGGAGGCACAGATACGCAGTATTTT. Translated, it gives CASSISGGGTDTQYF.

The chain joins TRBV30 to TRBJ1-4, with D hard to call. Germline assignment: CDR1 GTSNPN and CDR2 SVGIG (reference sequence). CDR3 size: 15 residues. V was trimmed by 8 bases and J by 0 bases, leaving 16 bases between them. CDR3: CATPKPETTNEKLFF. The CDR3 nucleotides read TGTGCCACACCGAAGCCGGAGACAACTAATGAAAAACTGTTTTTT.

V gene TRBV19 combines with J gene TRBJ1-3; TRBD1 aligns across 7 bases. Germline V gives CDR1 LNHDA, CDR2 SQIVND (reference sequence). The CDR3 sequence is 17 residues long. Unmatched junction bases numbered 14, after V lost 4 bases and J lost 5 bases. CDR3 DNA: TGTGCCAGTAGTACCTACACCGGACAGGCCTCGAGAAACACCATATATTTT. This gives the protein CASSTYTGQASRNTIYF.

The rearrangement links TRBV6-5 to TRBJ1-1, with D uncertain. The germline V and J ends were trimmed by 5 bases and 8 bases, with 18 bases remaining between them. CDR1 MNHEY and CDR2 SVGAGI come from the germline V gene. The CDR3 covers 14 residues. CDR3 sequence: CASSTRRDPTEAFF. The CDR3 nucleotides are TGTGCCAGCAGTACCCGGAGGGATCCCACCGAAGCTTTCTTT.

The chain carries TRBV12-3 or TRBV12-4 and TRBJ2-7, with no clear D. The CDR3 has 13 amino acids. The V gene lost 3 bases and the J gene lost 3 bases, with 9 bases spanning the gap. This CDR3 is CASSFLGIYEQYF. CDR3 nucleotide sequence: TGTGCCAGCAGTTTTCTTGGGATCTACGAGCAGTACTTC.